This record looks at one TCR beta chain sequence and its context. This CDR3 is built from 17 residues. Patients of the Seattle cohort, enrolled during active infection, were followed longitudinally. This sample was included in a study of blood T cell repertoires in COVID-19. For the study at large: T cells, B-cell-depleted T cells, or PBMCs supplied cDNA or gDNA.

Produced via immunoSEQ multiplex PCR; TCRdb's table is partial and in-frame only. In the table there are about 300,000 clones, 85% to 90% of which are singletons. This chain connects TRBV21-1 to TRBJ1-5. TRBV21-1 is flagged as a pseudogene. Sequences were obtained from peripheral blood. The clonotype comes from a woman in her twenties or thirties with COVID-19, enrolled during active disease. CDR3 sequence: CASSKVPVEGSQQPQHF. The CDR3, as DNA: TGTGCCAGCAGCAAAGTCCCCGTGGAGGGGTCCCAACAGCCCCAGCATTTT.